These 19 T cell receptor beta chains share one sample of origin, sequenced in a study of OX40 agonist ivuxolimab in advanced cancers. The repertoire was sequenced with immunoSEQ multiplex PCR; TCRdb's copy has only in-frame clones and lacks some. The sample holds about 70,000 clones, around 82% seen once. The sample was CD4+ or CD8+ T cells sorted from blood, taken in a trial of the OX40 agonist ivuxolimab. The origin of the receptors is an adult with an advanced solid tumor such as melanoma, head and neck, liver or kidney cancer.

This chain uses TRBV10-3 with TRBJ2-1, with 10 positions matching TRBD2. The CDR3 consists of 15 residues. Per the germline V gene, CDR1 is ENHRY and CDR2 is SYGVKD. V shed 4 bases and J 9 bases; nucleotides not matched to a gene: 9. The CDR3 DNA is TGTGCCATCAGTGTGGGCCTAGCGGGAGCCACTGAGCAGTTCTTC. This codes for CAISVGLAGATEQFF.

V usage is TRBV5-4 and J usage is TRBJ1-5; 8 nucleotides align to TRBD1. V shed 2 bases and J 1 base; nucleotides not matched to a gene: 5. Germline CDR1 SGHNT, CDR2 YYREEE (reference sequence). This CDR3 is 16 amino acids long. CDR3 coding DNA: TGTGCCAGCAGCTTCACCGGACAGGGAAGCAATCAGCCCCAGCATTTT. This sequence encodes CASSFTGQGSNQPQHF. Variable domain in full (rest from reference TRBV5-4 and TRBJ1-5): ETGVTQSPTHLIKTRGQQVTLRCSSQSGHNTVSWYQQALGQGPQFIFQYYREEENGRGNFPPRFSGLQFPNYSSELNVNALELDDSALYLCASSFTGQGSNQPQHFGDGTRLSIL.

This rearrangement joins TRBV9 to TRBJ1-2; TRBD1 matches 9 bases. Germline V gene data show CDR1 as SGDLS and CDR2 as YYNGEE. The CDR3 consists of 13 residues. With 3 bases clipped from V and 9 bases from J, the junction kept 6 bases outside the gene matches. CDR3 in DNA: TGTGCCAGCAGCGCCCGGGACAGGGTGAGCTACACCTTC. Translating it yields CASSARDRVSYTF.

This sequence joins TRBV5-1 and TRBJ2-7; 7 bases line up with TRBD1. The CDR3 consists of 13 residues. Losses at the gene ends were 5 bases for V and 0 bases for J; bases not matched to a gene: 2. Germline loops: CDR1 SGHRS, CDR2 YFSETQ. The CDR3 protein is CASRGTVSYEQYF. CDR3 nucleotide sequence: TGCGCCAGCAGGGGGACAGTCTCCTACGAGCAGTACTTC.

The V gene is TRBV7-2, the J gene TRBJ1-2; perhaps TRBD1 as D (6 bases). In germline, CDR1 is SGHTA, CDR2 FQGNSA. This CDR3 has 14 amino acids. Trimming pared 5 bases from V and 6 bases from J, leaving 16 bases between. CDR3 sequence (DNA): TGTGCCAGCAGCCCGCAAGGGGGGCTAAATGGCTACACCTTC. Residues: CASSPQGGLNGYTF.

Concerning this clone itself: A much larger clone lies one base from this, so it may be a read error. The chain carries TRBV29-1 and TRBJ1-1; D ambiguous. The CDR3 spans 12 residues. From germline, CDR1 is SQVTM and CDR2 ANQGSEA. CDR3 loop: CSVWDSVTGAFF. CDR3 nucleotides: TGCAGCGTCTGGGATTCGGTCACTGGAGCTTTCTTT. Together with reference TRBV29-1 and TRBJ1-1, the CDR3 gives the full variable domain: SAVISQKPSRDICQRGTSLTIQCQVDSQVTMMFWYRQQPGQSLTLIATANQGSEATYESGFVIDKFPISRPNLTFSTLTVSNMSPEDSSIYLCSVWDSVTGAFFGQGTRLTVV.

J is TRBJ2-1 and V is TRBV9; D is possibly TRBD1 (6 bases). Germline CDR1 is SGDLS and CDR2 is YYNGEE. Trimming removed 3 bases at V and 2 bases at J, with 12 bases between. The length of the CDR3 is 15 residues. The CDR3 bases are TGTGCCAGCAGCGGCAGGGGTTCCCCCTACAATGAGCAGTTCTTC. This sequence encodes CASSGRGSPYNEQFF. The complete variable domain, with remaining parts taken from reference TRBV9 and TRBJ2-1, reads DSGVTQTPKHLITATGQRVTLRCSPRSGDLSVYWYQQSLDQGLQFLIQYYNGEERAKGNILERFSAQQFPDLHSELNLSSLELGDSALYFCASSGRGSPYNEQFFGPGTRLTVL.

This clone was counted a few times. V gene TRBV25-1 combines with J gene TRBJ2-2; 8 bases fit TRBD2. Trimming at V came to 7 bases and at J to 5 bases, leaving 6 bases not matched to a gene. The CDR3 covers 14 residues. CDR1 and CDR2 (germline): MGHDK, SYGVNS. This chain's CDR3 is CASTRGGYTGELFF. As DNA, the CDR3 is TGTGCCAGCACCCGGGGGGGGTATACCGGGGAGCTGTTTTTT.

The genes are TRBV28 and TRBJ1-3; 7 bases fit TRBD1. CDR1 MDHEN and CDR2 SYDVKM come from the germline V gene. The CDR3 is 14 amino acids. J was trimmed by 3 bases and V by 5 bases; bases with no gene match: 4. CDR3 in amino acids: CASSLDRVGNTIYF. CDR3 DNA: TGTGCCAGCAGTCTTGACAGGGTTGGAAACACCATATATTTT.

The gene calls are TRBV5-1 and TRBJ2-1; D is perhaps TRBD1 (6 bases). V lost 4 bases and J 9 bases, leaving 23 bases between the germline ends. The CDR3 is 16 residues long. Per germline, CDR1 SGHRS and CDR2 YFSETQ. CDR3 coding DNA: TGCGCCAGCAGCCCCCAATGGGGCACACTACAGGGTGAGCAGTTCTTC. It translates to CASSPQWGTLQGEQFF.

The chain carries TRBV9 and TRBJ1-5; a possible D gene is TRBD1 (6 bases). There are 15 residues in the CDR3. The germline CDR1 and CDR2 sequences are SGDLS and YYNGEE. The V gene lost 2 bases and the J gene lost 0 bases, with 9 bases spanning the gap. CDR3 nucleotide sequence: TGTGCCAGCAGCGTGACAGGTAATAGCAATCAGCCCCAGCATTTT. Translation: CASSVTGNSNQPQHF.

This clone has a single count. The chain uses TRBV27 and TRBJ2-1; 14 positions match TRBD2. Germline V gives CDR1 MNHEY, CDR2 SMNVEV (reference sequence). Trimming cost V 2 bases and J 7 bases; bases outside gene matches: 4. There are 16 residues in the CDR3. The CDR3: CASSLAGTSGSNEQFF. CDR3 nucleotides: TGTGCCAGCAGTTTAGCCGGGACTAGCGGGAGTAATGAGCAGTTCTTC.

The V call is TRBV5-1, the J call TRBJ2-5; 7 bases map to TRBD2. The germline CDR1 and CDR2 sequences are SGHRS and YFSETQ. Losses at the gene ends were 0 bases for V and 1 base for J; bases not matched to a gene: 6. The CDR3 sequence is 16 residues long. The CDR3 here is CASSLAGASGQETQYF. DNA of the CDR3: TGCGCCAGCAGCTTGGCCGGGGCTAGCGGCCAAGAGACCCAGTACTTC.

V usage is TRBV10-3 and J usage is TRBJ1-1, with no clear D. V lost 3 bases and J 6 bases, leaving 11 bases between the germline ends. The CDR3 totals 13 residues. CDR1 is ENHRY and CDR2 is SYGVKD in the germline V gene. Here the CDR3 DNA reads TGTGCCATCAGTGATTCCACTGGCCCTGAAGCTTTCTTT. Translating gives CAISDSTGPEAFF.

The J gene is TRBJ2-4, the V gene TRBV4-2, with TRBD2 identical over 10 bases. The germline CDR1 and CDR2 sequences are LGHNA and YNFKEQ. The trim removed 4 bases at V and 3 bases at J, leaving 21 bases unmatched. The CDR3 extends over 21 amino acids. CDR3 sequence reads: CASSPVAQREGRFLGKNIQYF. As DNA, the CDR3 is TGTGCCAGCAGCCCAGTAGCCCAGCGGGAGGGCCGGTTTCTAGGCAAAAACATTCAGTACTTC.

The V call is TRBV5-1, the J call TRBJ2-5; TRBD2 is a possible D gene (5 bases). The CDR3 has 14 residues. The V gene's germline CDR1 is SGHRS and CDR2 YFSETQ. V lost 0 bases and J 4 bases, leaving 10 bases between the germline ends. This CDR3 is CASSLAGRGETQYF. For the CDR3, the DNA is TGCGCCAGCAGCTTGGCGGGGAGAGGAGAGACCCAGTACTTC.

DNA of the CDR3: TGTGCCATCAGTGAGTCACCCCAGGGTGGCACTGAAGCTTTCTTT. Protein: CAISESPQGGTEAFF. V and J are TRBV10-3 and TRBJ1-1, with D possibly matching TRBD1 (5 bases). Germline V gives CDR1 ENHRY, CDR2 SYGVKD. The CDR3 consists of 15 residues. Deletions cut 0 bases from V and 4 bases from J, with 12 bases between.

This rearrangement joins TRBV20-1 to TRBJ2-5; D remains ambiguous. Germline values: CDR1 DFQATT, CDR2 SNEGSKA (reference sequence). With 4 bases removed from V and 5 bases from J, the gap between germline ends came to 8 bases. There are 11 residues in the CDR3. In DNA form, the CDR3 reads TGCAGTGCTAAATCTTGGGAGACCCAGTACTTC. Its translation: CSAKSWETQYF.

The chain couples TRBV19 to TRBJ2-3, with D maybe TRBD1 (5 bases). From germline, CDR1 is LNHDA and CDR2 SQIVND (reference sequence). Trimming pared 3 bases from V and 4 bases from J, leaving 17 bases between. This CDR3 region has 16 residues. The CDR3 sequence: CASSIRGGRVSDTQYF. CDR3 DNA sequence: TGTGCCAGTAGTATTCGCGGTGGCAGGGTTTCAGATACGCAGTATTTT.